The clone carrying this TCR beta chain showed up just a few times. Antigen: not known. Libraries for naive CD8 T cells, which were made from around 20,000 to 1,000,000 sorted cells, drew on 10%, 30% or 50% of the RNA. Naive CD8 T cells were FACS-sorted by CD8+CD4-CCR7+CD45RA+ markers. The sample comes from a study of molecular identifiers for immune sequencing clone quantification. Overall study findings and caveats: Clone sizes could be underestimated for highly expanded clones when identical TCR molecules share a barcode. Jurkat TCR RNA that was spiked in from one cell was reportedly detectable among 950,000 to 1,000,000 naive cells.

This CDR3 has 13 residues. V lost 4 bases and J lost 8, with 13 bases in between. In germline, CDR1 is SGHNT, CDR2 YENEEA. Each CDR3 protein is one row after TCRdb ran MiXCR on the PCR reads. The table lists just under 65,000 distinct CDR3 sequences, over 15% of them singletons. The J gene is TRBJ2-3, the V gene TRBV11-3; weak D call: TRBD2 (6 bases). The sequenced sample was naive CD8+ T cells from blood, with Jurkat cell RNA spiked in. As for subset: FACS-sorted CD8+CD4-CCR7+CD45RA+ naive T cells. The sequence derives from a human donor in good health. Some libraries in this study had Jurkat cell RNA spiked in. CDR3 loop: CASSSRTGGTQYF. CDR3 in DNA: TGTGCCAGCAGCTCGAGAACCGGGGGTACGCAGTATTTT.